The TCR beta chain under discussion was sequenced for a study of siplizumab effects on memory and regulatory T cells (dated by TCRdb to the late 2010s). Notes on the research overall: The study looked at the effect of siplizumab, an anti-CD2 antibody, on alloreactive T-cell subsets in allogeneic mixed lymphocyte reactions made from human PBMCs.

TCRbeta CDR3 sequencing was performed on sorted unstimulated T cells and on proliferating T cells recovered from mixed lymphocyte reactions. Fresh whole blood from fewer than 11 HLA-typed healthy donors was used to isolate PBMCs. The library was produced with the immunoSEQ multiplex PCR assay. Approximately 10^5 TCR templates per sample were assayed on the deep sequencing platform. Genomic DNA extracted from sorted T cells was used for TCRbeta CDR3 sequencing. In the authors' own workflow: Clonal analysis of TCRbeta CDR3 data was done in the R programming language. Alloreactive CD4+ and CD8+ clones were defined by comparing unstimulated samples with post-reaction CFSE-low samples. Regulatory or non-regulatory origin of alloreactive CD4+ clones was assigned by matching sequences to the sorted unstimulated Treg and non-Treg repertoires. TCRdb re-hosts the immuneACCESS table, in-frame sequences only. Its copies lack some clones; in the studies checked, an unresolved V gene accounts for under half of them, and the cause for the rest is not known. V, J and clone size were drawn from that table, and D and trimming were deduced from the DNA. This sample is represented by 90,000 to 120,000 clones; more than 85% of them were singletons. Of the sample, under 3% is held by the ten largest clones.

What the work shows at the level of the full study, not this receptor alone: Because sequences at frequencies below about 10^-5 were poorly captured, only a minor fraction of alloreactive clones could be mapped back to unstimulated subsets. Compared with memory T cells, unstimulated naive T cells appeared more diverse, and naive cells seemed to make a substantial contribution to the alloresponse. Whether proliferating Tregs from siplizumab cultures actually had suppressive function was not functionally confirmed. Among mappable alloreactive CD4+ clones, an average Treg-derived fraction of about 69% was observed with siplizumab, compared with roughly 25% in control reactions. The cumulative frequency of alloreactive sequences traceable to unstimulated CD4+ memory T cells was significantly reduced by siplizumab. Roughly 80-96% of proliferating CD4+ or CD8+ clones could not be assigned a naive or memory phenotype.

CDR1 and CDR2 are drawn from the germline V gene (reference sequence): SEHNR, FQNEAQ. Taken from cysteine to phenylalanine, the CDR3 has 13 residues. This entry keeps only the CDR3 DNA: 39 bases, framed from base 1. V is pared back by 5 bases and J by 4 bases, with 9 bases lying between the germline termini. As for this clone: Its antigen is unknown. No clone much larger than this one lies a single base away; base qualities are absent.

The clonotype originates from a human donor in good health. Some clones in this sample may be carry-over from other donors' samples. In this chain, TRBV7-9 is recombined with TRBJ1-5; the D gene cannot be resolved reliably. Sequences were obtained from CD4+ T cells sorted from blood. The CDR3 protein is CASSPDGNQPQHF. The bases read TGTGCCAGCAGCCCGGACGGGAATCAGCCCCAGCATTTT.